This T cell receptor (beta chain) was sequenced during a study of blood T cell repertoires in COVID-19. The table came from immunoSEQ multiplex PCR; TCRdb's copy has only in-frame clones and leaves some out. This repertoire shows about 440,000 clones, about 91% found once; its top ten account for 10% to 15%. The specimen sequenced was peripheral blood. The TCR originated in a woman in her forties or fifties with COVID-19, enrolled during active disease.

CDR3 loop: CSAPIADTQYF. The CDR3 bases are TGCAGTGCTCCCATAGCGGATACGCAGTATTTT. The genes are TRBV20-1 and TRBJ2-3, with TRBD2 as a possible D gene (5 bases). CDR3 length equals 11 residues. CDR1 and CDR2 (germline): DFQATT, SNEGSKA (reference sequence). The ends were cut back, 5 bases at V and 6 bases at J, with 9 bases in the middle.